The 23 T cell receptor beta chains reported below all come from one sample, sequenced in a study of blood T cell repertoires in COVID-19. The method was immunoSEQ multiplex PCR; TCRdb's version includes in-frame clones alone and lacks a portion of them. The data hold approximately 70,000 clones, with 75% to 90% observed a single time. The material sequenced was peripheral blood. These TCRs come from a woman older than 75 with active or convalescent COVID-19.

CDR3 DNA sequence: TGTGCCAGCAGCTTAACAGCTTCCTTCTCTGGGGCCAACGTCCTGACTTTC. Protein sequence: CASSLTASFSGANVLTF. This chain connects TRBV7-3 to TRBJ2-6; D is unclear. The germline CDR1 and CDR2 sequences are SGHTA and FQGTGA. The V gene lost 0 bases and the J gene lost 0 bases, with 9 bases spanning the gap. There are 17 residues in the CDR3.

This clone was seen once. The CDR3 spells CASSYSRVPQHF. In DNA, the CDR3 is TGTGCCAGCAGTTACTCGAGAGTGCCCCAGCATTTT. The chain links TRBV6-6 to TRBJ1-5, with unresolved D. Germline CDR1 reads MNHNY; CDR2 reads SVGAGI (reference sequence). This CDR3 is 12 amino acids long. Trimming removed 0 bases at V and 9 bases at J, with 6 bases between.

V is TRBV4-3 and J is TRBJ2-3; no clear D. The germline CDR1 and CDR2 sequences are LGHNA and YSLEER. The CDR3 contains 15 residues. V was shortened by 1 base and J by 6 bases, with 14 bases between the two germline ends. The CDR3 region has the DNA TGCGCCAGCAGCCAAGTATCCAGTGCACACGATACGCAGTATTTT. Its translation: CASSQVSSAHDTQYF.

The chain joins TRBV28 to TRBJ2-7, with 8 bases aligning to TRBD1. CDR3 length: 14 amino acids. Germline trimming cut 8 bases from V and 5 bases from J; bases unmatched to any gene: 11. Germline V gene sequence: CDR1 MDHEN, CDR2 SYDVKM. CDR3 sequence: CASVDKRTGNEQYF. DNA of the CDR3: TGTGCCAGCGTTGATAAGAGGACAGGGAACGAGCAGTACTTC.

This chain connects TRBV4-1 to TRBJ2-3; D ambiguous. The CDR3 consists of 15 residues. Germline V gene lookup returns CDR1 MGHRA and CDR2 YSYEKL. Trimming removed 1 base from V and 2 bases from J, with 10 bases in between. The CDR3 DNA sequence: TGCGCCAGCAGCCAAGTCGGTTTATCCACAGATACGCAGTATTTT. Encoded protein: CASSQVGLSTDTQYF.

The rearrangement joins TRBV12-5 to TRBJ2-1; weak D call: TRBD2 (5 bases). Germline-derived CDR1 and CDR2 are LGHNT and FRNRAP. V lost 8 bases, J lost 1 base, and 15 bases lay in between. The CDR3 runs to 15 residues. CDR3 protein: CASYEGTDSYNEQFF. In DNA, the CDR3 is TGTGCTAGTTACGAGGGCACAGATTCCTACAATGAGCAGTTCTTC.

This clone was picked up one time. The chain links TRBV3-1 (or the pseudogene TRBV3-2) to TRBJ2-1; a weak D match, TRBD1 (6 bases). Germline-derived CDR1 and CDR2 are LGHDT and YNNKEL (reference sequence). V was clipped by 1 base and J by 3 bases, with 10 bases between them. The CDR3 totals 15 residues. Here the CDR3 reads CASSQGRGHYNEQFF. The CDR3 DNA sequence: TGTGCCAGCAGCCAAGGCCGGGGACACTACAATGAGCAGTTCTTC.

Here the CDR3 DNA reads TGTGCCTGGAGTGCCGGGACAGGGGGGAATGAAAAACTGTTTTTT. Its translation: CAWSAGTGGNEKLFF. This chain connects TRBV30 to TRBJ1-4, with 11 bases that match TRBD1. The CDR3 loop spans 15 amino acids. Germline values: CDR1 GTSNPN, CDR2 SVGIG (reference sequence). The V and J ends lost 1 base and 5 bases, in that order; junction bases with no gene match: 3.

The V gene is TRBV19, the J gene TRBJ2-5; D not certain. The CDR3 has 14 amino acids. Trimming removed 2 bases from V and 4 bases from J, with 11 bases in between. In germline, CDR1 is LNHDA, CDR2 SQIVND (reference sequence). CDR3 sequence reads: CASSISRRGETQYF. The CDR3 DNA reads as TGTGCCAGTAGTATATCCCGCAGAGGAGAGACCCAGTACTTC.

In this sample, this clone turned up a few times. V gene TRBV12-3 or TRBV12-4 combines with J gene TRBJ2-7; D remains unclear. This CDR3 comprises 13 residues. With 9 bases removed from V and 3 bases from J, the gap between germline ends came to 15 bases. The CDR3 here is CASNTAYYYEQYF. The CDR3 DNA sequence: TGTGCCAGTAACACAGCATATTACTACGAGCAGTACTTC.

This sequence joins TRBV7-2 and TRBJ1-6, with D perhaps TRBD1 (6 bases). V shed 1 base and J shed 6 bases, with 16 bases lying between them. The CDR3 covers 17 residues. The germline gives CDR1 SGHTA, CDR2 FQGNSA. In DNA form, the CDR3 reads TGTGCCAGCAGCTTAGGGGTGCGGGGGACACTTAATTCACCCCTCCACTTT. It specifies CASSLGVRGTLNSPLHF.

The V call is TRBV20-1, the J call TRBJ1-1; 7 nucleotides line up with TRBD1. Germline loops: CDR1 DFQATT, CDR2 SNEGSKA (reference sequence). The V segment lost 5 bases and the J segment 4 bases; nucleotides outside the gene matches: 1. This CDR3 region has 11 residues. The CDR3 region is CSAHRGTEAFF. The DNA of the CDR3 is TGCAGTGCTCACAGGGGCACTGAAGCTTTCTTT.

The chain couples TRBV30 to TRBJ1-2, with D possibly being TRBD1 (6 bases). The CDR3 length is 17 residues. Trimming took off 2 bases at V and 0 bases at J, with 19 bases between the two ends. Germline V gene data show CDR1 as GTSNPN and CDR2 as SVGIG (reference sequence). Here the CDR3 DNA reads TGTGCCTGGAGTATGAACAGGGAAAGAACCACTAACTATGGCTACACCTTC. Residues: CAWSMNRERTTNYGYTF.

J is TRBJ2-2 and V is TRBV7-2, with 9 bases fitting TRBD1. Looked up from germline, CDR1 is SGHTA and CDR2 is FQGNSA. J was trimmed by 1 base and V by 6 bases; bases with no gene match: 12. The CDR3 spans 18 residues. As DNA, the CDR3 is TGTGCCAGCAGTCGACACGGCCGGGACAGGGTGAACACCGGGGAGCTGTTTTTT. Translation: CASSRHGRDRVNTGELFF.

This chain links TRBV18 with TRBJ2-5; 7 bases agree with TRBD1. This CDR3 spans 16 amino acids. Germline V gene sequence: CDR1 KGHSH, CDR2 LQKENI. The ends lost 5 bases at V and 2 bases at J; junction bases unmatched: 11. In DNA form, the CDR3 reads TGTGCCAGCTCAAGAATAGGACAGGTTATACAAGAGACCCAGTACTTC. This gives the protein CASSRIGQVIQETQYF.

The rearrangement uses TRBV7-2 and TRBJ2-3; D remains unclear. Germline CDR1 reads SGHTA; CDR2 reads FQGNSA. The CDR3 covers 14 residues. Trimming took off 0 bases at V and 0 bases at J, with 4 bases between the two ends. In DNA, the CDR3 is TGTGCCAGCAGCTTAGCGTCTAGCACAGATACGCAGTATTTT. Protein: CASSLASSTDTQYF.

The genes are TRBV27 and TRBJ2-2; TRBD1 matches at 7 bases. This CDR3 spans 15 amino acids. The germline CDR1 and CDR2 sequences are MNHEY and SMNVEV (reference sequence). Trimming removed 6 bases from V and 0 bases from J; junction bases left unmatched: 4. The CDR3 spells CASRGQRANTGELFF. The CDR3 DNA follows: TGTGCCAGCAGGGGACAGCGCGCGAACACCGGGGAGCTGTTTTTT.

V usage is TRBV10-1 and J usage is TRBJ2-7; D possibly corresponds to TRBD1 (6 bases). The CDR3 spans 15 residues. The germline V gene has CDR1 WNHNN and CDR2 SYGVQD (reference sequence). Trimming took 3 bases from V and 7 from J, leaving 19 bases between them. The CDR3 DNA is TGCGCCAGCAGTGAAATATCCGGTTTCCAGGGGGAGCAGTACTTC. Translated, it gives CASSEISGFQGEQYF.

This clone was detected only once. The chain combines TRBV9 with TRBJ2-3, with TRBD2 matching over 12 bases. This CDR3 region has 17 residues. V was pared by 4 bases and J by 3 bases, with 9 bases of the junction left unmatched. Germline CDR1 reads SGDLS; CDR2 reads YYNGEE. CDR3: CASSPGLAGIVTDTQYF. The CDR3 nucleotides read TGTGCCAGCAGCCCTGGACTAGCGGGGATTGTGACAGATACGCAGTATTTT.

J is TRBJ2-1 and V is TRBV9, with 7 bases lining up with TRBD2. This CDR3 is built from 15 residues. Germline CDR1 reads SGDLS; CDR2 reads YYNGEE. The V segment lost 4 bases and the J segment 0 bases; nucleotides outside the gene matches: 4. CDR3 sequence: CASSRGVVSYNEQFF. CDR3 sequence (DNA): TGTGCCAGCAGCCGGGGGGTGGTCTCCTACAATGAGCAGTTCTTC.

This chain links TRBV7-9 with TRBJ2-3; unclear D gene. Germline V gene data show CDR1 as SEHNR and CDR2 as FQNEAQ (reference sequence). This CDR3 has 14 amino acids. V lost 2 bases to trimming and J lost 4 bases, with 10 bases between them. This CDR3 is CASSLSSSADTQYF. Written as DNA, the CDR3 is TGTGCCAGCAGCTTATCGAGTAGTGCAGATACGCAGTATTTT.

The J gene is TRBJ2-2, the V gene TRBV2; 8 bases agree with TRBD1. The CDR3 loop spans 14 amino acids. Unmatched junction bases numbered 3, after V lost 8 bases and J lost 1 base. CDR1 and CDR2 (germline): SNHLY, FYNNEI. CDR3 in DNA: TGTGCCAGCGTCGGACAGGGGAACACCGGGGAGCTGTTTTTT. The encoded protein is CASVGQGNTGELFF. Variable domain in full (rest from reference TRBV2 and TRBJ2-2): EPEVTQTPSHQVTQMGQEVILRCVPISNHLYFYWYRQILGQKVEFLVSFYNNEISEKSEIFDDQFSVERPDGSNFTLKIRSTKLEDSAMYFCASVGQGNTGELFFGEGSRLTVL.

The rearrangement links TRBV14 to TRBJ2-7; D may be TRBD1 (6 bases). The ends were cut back, 9 bases at V and 2 bases at J, with 17 bases in the middle. This CDR3 has 14 residues. Germline lookup yields CDR1 SGHDN and CDR2 FVKESK. CDR3 bases: TGTGCCAGTGCCCGAGGGGGTACCACCTACGAGCAGTACTTC. Its translation is CASARGGTTYEQYF.